This T cell receptor (beta chain) derives from a study of T cells in Graves' hyperthyroidism and ophthalmopathy. From RNA transcripts, TCR beta CDR3 regions were amplified. The primer set for the first-round RT-PCR of the TCR CDR3 was HTBI. Using its own MiXCR run on the multiplex PCR reads, TCRdb lists one record per CDR3 protein. The sample lists more than 650,000 distinct CDR3 sequences; 14% were seen once. Researchers barred patients who had uncontrolled infection, other autoimmune disease, pregnancy or lactation. The V and J ends lost 5 bases and 5 bases, in that order; junction bases with no gene match: 7. The CDR3 runs to 14 residues. The germline V gene encodes CDR1 MDHEN and CDR2 SYDVKM.

This sequence joins TRBV28 and TRBJ2-5; TRBD2 agrees at 8 bases. This receptor was identified in a woman between 18 and 29 years old with Graves' hyperthyroidism. The specimen sequenced was blood. The DNA of the CDR3 is TGTGCCAGCAGTGGGACTAGAGAATGGGAGACCCAGTACTTC. The encoded protein is CASSGTREWETQYF.